This T cell receptor beta chain was found in a study of T cell responses to AZD1222 COVID-19 vaccine. This clone has a single count. Antigen unknown. Profiled with immunoSEQ multiplex PCR; TCRdb holds only in-frame clones, not every one. The data contain 150,000 to 200,000 clones, around 86% of them singletons. Study results and limitations: Among those given AZD1222, only 5 to 7 were seropositive at baseline. With dominance at 160-218 and 743-854, vaccine-associated CD4 TCRs spanned spike. The study found Spike-specific TCR breadth and depth rose after two AZD1222 doses. Unmutated variant regions reportedly attract nearly half of all spike-specific TCRs.

CDR3 length: 13 residues. The germline V gene encodes CDR1 DFQATT and CDR2 SNEGSKA (reference sequence). The V end was cut by 3 bases, the J end by 1 base, with 9 bases between. The sequence derives from an adult in good health. The genes are TRBV20-1 and TRBJ2-5, with no clear D. Sequenced material: peripheral blood, taken on day 0 of MenACWY control vaccination. The CDR3 protein is CSASWQFQETQYF. The CDR3 DNA follows: TGCAGTGCTAGTTGGCAATTCCAAGAGACCCAGTACTTC.